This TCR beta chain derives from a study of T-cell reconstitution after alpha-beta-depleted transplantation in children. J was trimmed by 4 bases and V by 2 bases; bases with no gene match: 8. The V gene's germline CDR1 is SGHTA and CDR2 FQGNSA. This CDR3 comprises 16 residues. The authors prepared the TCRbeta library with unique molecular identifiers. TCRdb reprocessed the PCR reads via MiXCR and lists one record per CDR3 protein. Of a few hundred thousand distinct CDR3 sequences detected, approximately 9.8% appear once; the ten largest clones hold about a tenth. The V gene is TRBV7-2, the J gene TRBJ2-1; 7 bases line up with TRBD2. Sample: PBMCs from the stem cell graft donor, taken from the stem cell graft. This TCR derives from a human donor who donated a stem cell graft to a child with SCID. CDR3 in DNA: TGTGCCAGCAGCTTAATCGAACGGGGGGTTTACAATGAGCAGTTCTTC. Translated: CASSLIERGVYNEQFF.